This T cell receptor (beta chain) was sequenced during a study of human T cells and chemical hapten exposure (dated by TCRdb to the early 2020s). A note on the overall study: For sensitization, 2% DPC in acetone was applied to an approximately 2 cm by approximately 2 cm area of upper inner arm skin. Weekly therapeutic DPC doses were additionally applied to the scalp of patients throughout the approximately 25-week study period. The study tracked peripheral blood TCR repertoire changes in vivo during primary and secondary sensitization to the hapten diphenylcyclopropenone (DPC) in alopecia patients. Libraries were combined into a pool for sequencing, and differences in TCR yield between samples came mainly from small differences in library volumes within the pool. Alopecia areata with under or over 50% scalp involvement, alopecia totalis and alopecia universalis were represented in the patient cohort, which was mostly female. Blood samples were taken from patients before sensitization (week 0) and at 2, 6 and about 24 weeks after DPC sensitization. For TCR sequencing, blood came from twenty-nine alopecia patients at anywhere from one to four time points (pre-sensitization, 2, 6 and 24 weeks). Patch testing was performed on the upper back with Finn chambers containing 0.01% DPC, and the patch tests were scored after 6 days according to International Contact Dermatitis Research Group standards. General findings and caveats noted by the study authors: Because all patients had alopecia, a presumed autoimmune disease, the immune response of the patients might differ from that of healthy individuals. The number of PT1 expanded TCRs positively correlated with patch test score, significant at thresholds 8, 16 and 32 but not 4. DPC sensitization did not change the number of TCRs with a frequency above 1 in 1000, and there was no evidence of changes in global repertoire structure. Repeated subsampling changed both the strength of the expansion versus patch-test correlation and the threshold at which the correlation became significant. Significantly more large CDR3 similarity clusters were formed by expanded TCRs than by pre-sensitization or healthy control sets, consistent with antigen-driven responses.

This clonotype was recorded a few times. There is no known antigen for this receptor. No base quality values were provided; no much bigger clone lies one nucleotide off. Libraries were prepared through RACE. TCRdb lists the instrument as NextSeq 500. During library preparation, unique molecular identifiers were attached to individual cDNA molecules so that TCRs could be counted in a quantitative, reproducible way. Both TCR alpha and TCR beta chains were sequenced from each blood RNA sample. The authors' pipeline ran thus. Samples had a median of about 96,000 TCRs, with a range from roughly 23,224 to 700,000. V, J and CDR3 annotation of the TCR reads was performed with the Decombinator software suite. Every sample was subsampled to the same number of TCRs (28,000) for the PS versus PT1 abundance plots. TCRs were defined as expanded if absent before sensitization and observed at least eight times at the 2-week time point. Using fastp at Q25 and MiXCR, TCRdb reprocessed the public reads and kept productive beta chains. Each record represents a unique CDR3 protein, reported with the most common genes and DNA among its rows. The V and J calls shown here were made by TCRdb, not taken from the authors' results. In all, the sample holds 180,000 or so distinct CDR3 sequences, and 20% to 25% of those were seen once. 6% to 8% of the sample rests with the top ten.

The intended sense of this specimen's time point label: patch test 1, 2 weeks after DPC sensitization. The treatment or condition label of this sample denotes: therapeutic diphenylcyclopropenone sensitization with weekly scalp DPC. At every patch-test visit, the blood draw took place before the patch test was put on. To be eligible, patients had to be aged 18 to 70, diagnosed with alopecia and judged suitable for DPC therapy, while pregnant patients were excluded. Total RNA was extracted from unfractionated whole blood that had been collected in Tempus Blood RNA tubes. CDR1 and CDR2 (MGHRA, YSYEKL) derive from the germline V gene. The V and J ends are trimmed by 1 base and 4 bases, leaving 7 bases between them. The CDR3, cysteine through phenylalanine, is 14 amino acids long. Only the CDR3 DNA is retained, 42 bases long and in frame from the first base.

The sequence was collected from a woman in her forties or fifties with alopecia areata. Some clones in this sample may be carry-over from other donors' samples. The material sequenced was whole blood, taken in connection with sensitization to the hapten diphenylcyclopropenone (DPC). The V and J segments used are TRBV4-1 and TRBJ2-2, with the D gene uncertain. Here the CDR3 is given as CASSQVQITGELFF. The DNA reads as follows: TGCGCCAGCAGCCAAGTCCAGATCACCGGGGAGCTGTTTTTT.